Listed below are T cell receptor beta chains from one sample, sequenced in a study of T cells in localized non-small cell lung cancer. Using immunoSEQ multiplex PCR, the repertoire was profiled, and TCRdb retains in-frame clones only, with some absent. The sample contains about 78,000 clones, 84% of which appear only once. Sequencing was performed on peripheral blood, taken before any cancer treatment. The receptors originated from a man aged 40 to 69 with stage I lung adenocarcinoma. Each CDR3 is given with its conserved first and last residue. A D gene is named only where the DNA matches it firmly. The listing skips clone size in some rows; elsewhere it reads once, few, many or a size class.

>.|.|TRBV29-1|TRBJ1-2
CSVEESRPGYGYGYTF
TGCAGCGTTGAAGAATCAAGGCCGGGGTACGGCTATGGCTACACCTTC
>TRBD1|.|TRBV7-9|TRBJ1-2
CASSQLDRTLYGYTF
TGTGCCAGCAGCCAATTGGACAGGACCCTCTATGGCTACACCTTC
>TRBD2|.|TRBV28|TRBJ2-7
CASSLVVAGGSYEQYF
TGTGCCAGCAGTTTAGTAGTAGCGGGAGGATCCTACGAGCAGTACTTC
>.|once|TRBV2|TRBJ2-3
CAGGAEVTDTQYF
TGTGCCGGGGGGGCGGAGGTCACAGATACGCAGTATTTT
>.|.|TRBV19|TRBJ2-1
CASSIGIEQFF
TGTGCCAGTAGTATAGGGATTGAGCAGTTCTTC
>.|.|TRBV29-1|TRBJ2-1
CSVAINHSGNEQFF
TGCAGCGTTGCAATAAACCATTCAGGCAATGAGCAGTTCTTC
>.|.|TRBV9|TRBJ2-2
CASSVDGLTNTGELFF
TGTGCCAGCAGCGTAGACGGACTTACGAACACCGGGGAGCTGTTTTTT
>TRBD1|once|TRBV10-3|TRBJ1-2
CAISEGTGPGGYGYTF
TGTGCCATCAGTGAGGGGACAGGGCCAGGGGGCTATGGCTACACCTTC
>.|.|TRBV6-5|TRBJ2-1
CASSYSTSSYNEQFF
TGTGCCAGCAGTTACTCGACGAGCTCCTACAATGAGCAGTTCTTC
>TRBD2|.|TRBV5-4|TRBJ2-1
CASSFKRGPYNEQFF
TGTGCCAGCAGCTTTAAGCGGGGGCCTTACAATGAGCAGTTCTTC